This paragraph covers one TCR beta chain sequence. Authors' data handling: Reference gene primer amplification yielded estimated nucleated cell counts. Sequencing used immunoSEQ multiplex PCR; TCRdb keeps in-frame clones, though not all of them. For V, J and clone size, that table is used; D and trimming come from the DNA. The repertoire holds 650,000 to 800,000 clones, with more than 80% as singletons. This sample was taken from a study of blood T cell repertoires in COVID-19. About the research overall: Spain, Italy and the United States supplied samples that represented acute and convalescent COVID-19. T cells, B-cell-depleted T cells, or PBMCs supplied cDNA or gDNA.

Germline CDR1 DFQATT, CDR2 SNEGSKA (reference sequence). The CDR3 is 12 amino acids. V was pared by 3 bases and J by 7 bases, with 12 bases between. The sequence derives from a woman aged 18-35 years with acute or convalescent COVID-19. The sequenced sample was peripheral blood. The chain is built from TRBV20-1 and TRBJ1-1; D may be TRBD1 (6 bases). In nucleotides, the CDR3 is TGCAGTGCTAGTAGGTCAGGGGATGAAGCTTTCTTT. Translated: CSASRSGDEAFF.